The 26 T cell receptor beta chains reported below all come from one sample, sequenced in a study of cytomegalovirus exposure and HLA in healthy donors. Using immunoSEQ multiplex PCR, the repertoire was profiled, and TCRdb retains in-frame clones only, with some absent. The sample has under 95,000 clones, approximately 91% seen once. The sequencing sample was made of PBMCs. The receptors were sampled from a man between 25 and 39 years old in good health and CMV-seronegative.

The chain couples TRBV11-2 to TRBJ2-1; D might be TRBD2 (5 bases). V dropped 5 bases and J dropped 4 bases, with 12 bases sitting between them. CDR1 and CDR2 (germline): SGHAT, FQNNGV. CDR3 length: 14 residues. CDR3 loop: CASSGSREYNEQFF. In DNA form, the CDR3 reads TGTGCCAGCAGCGGGTCGAGGGAATACAATGAGCAGTTCTTC.

This rearrangement joins TRBV5-1 to TRBJ2-5; 15 bases are a match to TRBD2. After removal of 4 bases from V and 0 bases from J, the junction contained 4 bases not matched to a gene. Germline V gene data show CDR1 as SGHRS and CDR2 as YFSETQ. This CDR3 is 17 amino acids long. DNA for the CDR3: TGCGCCAGCAGCCCAGGGACTAGCGGGGGGTACCAAGAGACCCAGTACTTC. Its translation is CASSPGTSGGYQETQYF.

The genes are TRBV18 and TRBJ1-5; 11 bases map to TRBD1. CDR3 length: 15 residues. Per the germline V gene, CDR1 is KGHSH and CDR2 is LQKENI. The trim removed 2 bases at V and 6 bases at J, leaving 3 bases unmatched. CDR3 residues: CASSPGQGAIQPQHF. In DNA, the CDR3 is TGTGCCAGCTCACCAGGACAGGGGGCGATTCAGCCCCAGCATTTT.

The V call is TRBV18, the J call TRBJ1-5, with D unclear. Germline V gene data show CDR1 as KGHSH and CDR2 as LQKENI. V lost 3 bases to trimming and J lost 4 bases, with 4 bases between them. The CDR3 length is 12 residues. The CDR3 DNA follows: TGTGCCAGCTCACCCACAAATCAGCCCCAGCATTTT. This sequence encodes CASSPTNQPQHF.

The chain couples TRBV6-6 to TRBJ2-2; 8 bases are a match to TRBD1. Trimming at V came to 8 bases and at J to 8 bases, leaving 13 bases not matched to a gene. Germline values: CDR1 MNHNY, CDR2 SVGAGI (reference sequence). This CDR3 has 15 amino acids. The CDR3 spells CASGIRQGLLGELFF. The CDR3 bases are TGTGCCAGCGGCATACGACAGGGGCTTTTGGGGGAGCTGTTTTTT.

The rearrangement links TRBV7-8 to TRBJ2-7; the D gene is possibly TRBD1 (6 bases). Trimming took 0 bases from V and 4 from J, leaving 10 bases between them. Germline lookup yields CDR1 SGHVS and CDR2 FQNEAQ. CDR3 length: 14 amino acids. DNA for the CDR3: TGTGCCAGCAGCTTAGCAGGGGGAGCGTACGAGCAGTACTTC. Encoded protein: CASSLAGGAYEQYF.

The chain employs TRBV4-2 and TRBJ2-1, with 12 nucleotides matching TRBD1. This CDR3 has 15 amino acids. With 3 bases clipped from V and 7 bases from J, the junction kept 4 bases outside the gene matches. Germline assignment: CDR1 LGHNA and CDR2 YNFKEQ. CDR3 amino acids: CASSQTGQGANEQFF. CDR3 DNA: TGTGCCAGCAGCCAGACGGGACAGGGGGCTAATGAGCAGTTCTTC.

This clone was seen only once. The chain uses TRBV29-1 and TRBJ2-1, with TRBD2 identical over 10 bases. This CDR3 region has 17 residues. The V gene end was trimmed by 3 bases and the J gene end by 5 bases; junction bases not matched to a gene: 13. The germline V gene encodes CDR1 SQVTM and CDR2 ANQGSEA. The chain's CDR3 is CSVERAGGDIGHNEQFF. CDR3 nucleotides: TGCAGCGTTGAGAGAGCGGGGGGGGACATAGGACACAATGAGCAGTTCTTC.

This chain links TRBV28 with TRBJ1-1; D perhaps matches TRBD1 (5 bases). Germline assignment: CDR1 MDHEN and CDR2 SYDVKM. The CDR3 covers 15 residues. The V end lost 9 bases, the J end lost 6 bases, and 23 bases lay between the germline ends. The CDR3 nucleotides are TGTGCCAGTGGGGGAGGGGCCAGGAACGTCGCTGAAGCTTTCTTT. This translates into CASGGGARNVAEAFF.

This clone was seen a few times. The CDR3 bases are TGTGCCAGTAGTCCACAACAGGGCAATCAGCCCCAGCATTTT. As protein: CASSPQQGNQPQHF. V and J are TRBV19 and TRBJ1-5, with D tentatively TRBD1 (5 bases). Germline assignment: CDR1 LNHDA and CDR2 SQIVND (reference sequence). This CDR3 contains 14 residues. Deletions cut 5 bases from V and 2 bases from J, with 10 bases between.

This clone was observed once. The chain uses TRBV29-1 and TRBJ2-5; no clear D. V dropped 4 bases and J dropped 2 bases, with 8 bases sitting between them. The CDR3 runs 12 residues. Germline V gives CDR1 SQVTM, CDR2 ANQGSEA. The CDR3 DNA sequence: TGCAGCGTTGTCGTAGAGCAAGAGACCCAGTACTTC. Its protein product is CSVVVEQETQYF. Full variable domain (rest looked up from reference TRBV29-1 and TRBJ2-5): SAVISQKPSRDICQRGTSLTIQCQVDSQVTMMFWYRQQPGQSLTLIATANQGSEATYESGFVIDKFPISRPNLTFSTLTVSNMSPEDSSIYLCSVVVEQETQYFGPGTRLLVL.

The chain combines TRBV10-3 with TRBJ2-3; possible D gene TRBD2, 5 bases. V lost 3 bases and J lost 1, with 11 bases in between. The CDR3 is 15 residues long. In germline, CDR1 is ENHRY, CDR2 SYGVKD. In DNA form, the CDR3 reads TGTGCCATCAGTGAAGTGCTCGGGGGCACAGATACGCAGTATTTT. This sequence encodes CAISEVLGGTDTQYF.

The chain couples TRBV7-8 to TRBJ1-5, with D maybe TRBD1 (6 bases). CDR1 SGHVS and CDR2 FQNEAQ come from the germline V gene. The CDR3 is 14 residues long. V was clipped by 6 bases and J by 4 bases, with 13 bases between them. The CDR3 here is CASRMTGSNQPQHF. In DNA, the CDR3 is TGTGCCAGCAGAATGACAGGCTCAAATCAGCCCCAGCATTTT.

The rearrangement links TRBV6-6 to TRBJ2-1; TRBD2 might be the D (5 bases). V lost 9 bases to trimming and J lost 7 bases, with 13 bases between them. The CDR3 length is 12 residues. From germline, CDR1 is MNHNY and CDR2 SVGAGI (reference sequence). The CDR3, as DNA: TGTGCCAGTAAACCCGGGGAAAATGAGCAGTTCTTC. Protein: CASKPGENEQFF.

The chain recombines TRBV11-1 with TRBJ2-1, with 12 bases fitting TRBD2. The CDR3 spans 15 residues. The germline V gene has CDR1 SGHAT and CDR2 FQDESV (reference sequence). Germline trimming cut 1 base from V and 11 bases from J; bases unmatched to any gene: 6. CDR3 sequence reads: CASSLESSGRGKQFF. CDR3 DNA sequence: TGTGCCAGCAGCTTAGAGTCTAGCGGGAGGGGGAAGCAGTTCTTC.

V and J are TRBV7-9 and TRBJ2-7; TRBD2 aligns across 9 bases. CDR1 and CDR2 from the germline V gene are SEHNR and FQNEAQ (reference sequence). Germline trimming cut 4 bases from V and 4 bases from J; bases unmatched to any gene: 8. The CDR3 totals 15 residues. Here the CDR3 reads CASSWPAGGSYEQYF. DNA for the CDR3: TGTGCCAGCAGCTGGCCAGCGGGAGGCTCTTACGAGCAGTACTTC.

This rearrangement joins TRBV18 to TRBJ1-5; 7 bases align to TRBD1. The CDR3 loop spans 12 amino acids. Germline CDR1 and CDR2: KGHSH and LQKENI. With V trimmed by 6 bases and J by 15 bases, 11 bases remained unmatched. Here the CDR3 reads CASSSGTEDWHF. CDR3 DNA: TGTGCCAGCTCGTCCGGGACAGAGGACTGGCATTTT.

V gene TRBV9 combines with J gene TRBJ1-5; D is unclear. Between the trimmed V and J ends, which lost 2 bases and 3 bases, there was a span of 12 bases. This CDR3 spans 15 amino acids. Germline assignment: CDR1 SGDLS and CDR2 YYNGEE. The CDR3, as DNA: TGTGCCAGCAGCGTCGGGATTTTTGACAATCAGCCCCAGCATTTT. Its protein is CASSVGIFDNQPQHF.

The V call is TRBV7-3, the J call TRBJ2-5; D might be TRBD1 (6 bases). The germline V gene encodes CDR1 SGHTA and CDR2 FQGTGA. The CDR3 contains 14 residues. The V gene lost 2 bases and the J gene lost 4 bases, with 11 bases spanning the gap. The CDR3 sequence: CASSLLGRGETQYF. The CDR3 DNA sequence: TGTGCCAGCAGCTTATTGGGCAGGGGAGAGACCCAGTACTTC.

This chain connects TRBV5-1 to TRBJ2-5; 9 positions match TRBD1. Germline values: CDR1 SGHRS, CDR2 YFSETQ. The V gene end was trimmed by 4 bases and the J gene end by 3 bases; junction bases not matched to a gene: 7. The CDR3 is 15 amino acids. The CDR3 spells CASSREQGAEETQYF. DNA for the CDR3: TGCGCCAGCAGCCGAGAACAGGGGGCTGAAGAGACCCAGTACTTC. The full variable domain, completed using reference TRBV5-1 and TRBJ2-5, is KAGVTQTPRYLIKTRGQQVTLSCSPISGHRSVSWYQQTPGQGLQFLFEYFSETQRNKGNFPGRFSGRQFSNSRSEMNVSTLELGDSALYLCASSREQGAEETQYFGPGTRLLVL.

The V gene is TRBV6-4, the J gene TRBJ2-1; TRBD2 matches at 10 bases. Trimming cost V 0 bases and J 6 bases; bases outside gene matches: 2. The CDR3 is 15 amino acids. Germline values: CDR1 MRHNA, CDR2 SNTAGT. The CDR3 DNA follows: TGTGCCAGCAGTGACTCAGCGGGGGGGCTCAATGAGCAGTTCTTC. It codes for CASSDSAGGLNEQFF.

The chain links TRBV29-1 to TRBJ1-1, with 7 nucleotides matching TRBD1. Germline V gene lookup returns CDR1 SQVTM and CDR2 ANQGSEA. CDR3 length equals 13 residues. The V gene end was trimmed by 3 bases and the J gene end by 0 bases; junction bases not matched to a gene: 1. The CDR3 sequence is CSVDRGVNTEAFF. The DNA of the CDR3 is TGCAGCGTTGACAGGGGGGTGAACACTGAAGCTTTCTTT.

CDR3 region: CASSIRQGVGADTQYF. For the CDR3, the DNA is TGTGCCAGTAGTATCCGCCAGGGTGTCGGTGCAGATACGCAGTATTTT. This chain links TRBV19 with TRBJ2-3, with a weak D call TRBD1 (5 bases). Trimming took 3 bases from V and 4 from J, leaving 17 bases between them. Germline-derived CDR1 and CDR2 are LNHDA and SQIVND (reference sequence). The CDR3 covers 16 residues. The whole variable domain, filled in from reference TRBV19 and TRBJ2-3, reads DGGITQSPKYLFRKEGQNVTLSCEQNLNHDAMYWYRQDPGQGLRLIYYSQIVNDFQKGDIAEGYSVSREKKESFPLTVTSAQKNPTAFYLCASSIRQGVGADTQYFGPGTRLTVL.

The CDR3 bases are TGCGCCAGCAGCTTAAAAACAGGGGCTTACACTGAAGCTTTCTTT. Its protein is CASSLKTGAYTEAFF. The V and J genes are TRBV5-1 and TRBJ1-1; TRBD1 aligns across 7 bases. CDR3 length: 15 amino acids. The germline CDR1 and CDR2 sequences are SGHRS and YFSETQ. V shed 2 bases and J 3 bases; nucleotides not matched to a gene: 7.

This chain joins TRBV5-1 and TRBJ2-3; maybe TRBD2 (6 bases). CDR1 is SGHRS and CDR2 is YFSETQ in the germline V gene. The germline V and J ends were trimmed by 0 bases and 1 base, with 9 bases remaining between them. This CDR3 has 15 amino acids. CDR3 in amino acids: CASSLDSSGTDTQYF. CDR3 coding DNA: TGCGCCAGCAGCTTGGATTCTAGCGGCACAGATACGCAGTATTTT.

CDR3 coding DNA: TGTGCCAGCAGCCCTCAGACAGGGGGCAATCAGCCCCAGCATTTT. It encodes CASSPQTGGNQPQHF. This chain joins TRBV7-2 and TRBJ1-5, with TRBD1 matching over 8 bases. The CDR3 spans 15 residues. Looked up from germline, CDR1 is SGHTA and CDR2 is FQGNSA. Trimming cost V 5 bases and J 2 bases; bases outside gene matches: 5.